Listed below are T cell receptor beta chains from one sample, sequenced in a study of OX40 agonist ivuxolimab in advanced cancers. Generated by immunoSEQ multiplex PCR, the TCRdb table keeps only in-frame clones and is missing some. The table records some 86,000 clones, about 90% of them present only once. This specimen consisted of CD4+ or CD8+ T cells sorted from blood, obtained in a trial of the OX40 agonist ivuxolimab. All receptors derive from an adult with an advanced solid tumor such as melanoma, head and neck, liver or kidney cancer. Both conserved end residues are part of each CDR3. A D gene is named only where the DNA matches it firmly. Some rows have no size entry. The others give once, few or many, or a class for an expanded clone.

TRBV21-1	.	13	.	TRBJ1-2	TGTGCCGCCCTCGGGGGGCACTTCTATGGCTACACCTTC	CAALGGHFYGYTF
TRBV7-9	.	13	TRBD2	TRBJ2-1	TGTGCCAGCGGAGCGGGGTCCTACAATGAGCAGTTCTTC	CASGAGSYNEQFF
TRBV4-1	once	17	.	TRBJ1-1	TGCGCCAGCAGCCGGCCCCCCGGGGAGAGGATGAACACTGAAGCTTTCTTT	CASSRPPGERMNTEAFF
TRBV5-1	.	18	TRBD2	TRBJ2-5	TGCGCCAGCAGCCCCGGGGGGGGGACACTCCTTTTCCAAGAGACCCAGTACTTC	CASSPGGGTLLFQETQYF
TRBV5-1	.	15	TRBD2	TRBJ2-1	TGCGCCAGCAGCTTGTCGGCGGGAGGTCTTGATGAGCAGTTCTTC	CASSLSAGGLDEQFF
TRBV18	.	15	.	TRBJ1-4	TGTGCCAGCTCACCGTCAAGCCCCCGGTTTGAAAAACTGTTTTTT	CASSPSSPRFEKLFF
TRBV27	.	16	TRBD1	TRBJ2-3	TGTGCCAGCAGTCCCACGGGACAGGGGTTCCCAGATACGCAGTATTTT	CASSPTGQGFPDTQYF
TRBV9	.	15	TRBD1	TRBJ2-6	TGTGCCAGCAGCCTCGGACAGGGTCGGGCCAACGTCCTGACTTTC	CASSLGQGRANVLTF
TRBV7-9	.	13	.	TRBJ2-7	TGTGCCAGCAGCTCCCTACTAGAGTACGAGCAGTACTTC	CASSSLLEYEQYF
TRBV9	.	14	.	TRBJ1-1	TGTGCCAGCAGCGTAGTCGGAGGGGACACTGAAGCTTTCTTT	CASSVVGGDTEAFF
TRBV9	.	15	TRBD2	TRBJ2-7	TGTGCCAGCAGCTCGAGCGGGAGGGTTTTCTACGAGCAGTACTTC	CASSSSGRVFYEQYF
TRBV29-1	.	11	TRBD1	TRBJ2-1	TGCAGCGTTACAGGGGGCAATGAGCAGTTCTTC	CSVTGGNEQFF
TRBV7-3	.	18	TRBD2	TRBJ2-1	TGTGCCAGCAGCTTAGTGGCGTTAGCGGGAGGTGTATACAATGAGCAGTTCTTC	CASSLVALAGGVYNEQFF
TRBV28	.	11	.	TRBJ2-3	TGTGCCAGCAAAAGAGAGGATACGCAGTATTTT	CASKREDTQYF
TRBV18	.	16	TRBD1	TRBJ1-6	TGTGCCAGCTCACCACGATCCGGGACAGGGGGTTCACCCCTCCACTTT	CASSPRSGTGGSPLHF
TRBV13	.	15	TRBD1	TRBJ1-1	TGTGCCAGCAGCTTGACAGGACAGGTAAACACTGAAGCTTTCTTT	CASSLTGQVNTEAFF
TRBV7-2	.	14	.	TRBJ2-3	TGTGCCAGCAGCTTATTATTGTCGAGGAATACGCAGTATTTT	CASSLLLSRNTQYF
TRBV5-1	.	14	.	TRBJ2-5	TGCGCCAGCAGCTTAGGAGGGTTCCAAGAGACCCAGTACTTC	CASSLGGFQETQYF
TRBV11-2	.	13	.	TRBJ2-1	TGTGCCAGCAGCTTAGAGGTGAGCCGTGAGCAGTTCTTC	CASSLEVSREQFF
TRBV6-4	.	15	TRBD2	TRBJ2-3	TGTGCCAGCAGTGAAGTCGCGGGAGCGGGGGATACGCAGTATTTT	CASSEVAGAGDTQYF
TRBV29-1	once	13	TRBD2	TRBJ2-7	TGCAGCGTTGAGTTAGCGGGAGGGTACGAGCAGTACTTC	CSVELAGGYEQYF
TRBV5-1	.	16	TRBD2	TRBJ2-3	TGCGCCAGCAGCCCTACTAGCGGGAGAGACACAGATACGCAGTATTTT	CASSPTSGRDTDTQYF
TRBV6-6	.	15	.	TRBJ2-3	TGTGCCAGCAGTCCAAGACAGCGCAGCACAGATACGCAGTATTTT	CASSPRQRSTDTQYF
TRBV5-6	few	11	.	TRBJ2-7	TGTGCCAGCAGCTTGTCTCACGAGCAGTACTTC	CASSLSHEQYF
TRBV7-3	.	12	.	TRBJ2-5	TGTGCCAGCAGCCCAAACCAAGAGACCCAGTACTTC	CASSPNQETQYF
TRBV7-9	.	16	.	TRBJ1-3	TGTGCCAGCAGTCCCCTGGCGGTTAGCTCTGGAAACACCATATATTTT	CASSPLAVSSGNTIYF
TRBV7-3	few	16	.	TRBJ2-1	TGTGCCAGCAGCCCCACCGGGGTAGCCGGGGAATATGAGCAGTTCTTC	CASSPTGVAGEYEQFF
TRBV19	.	15	.	TRBJ2-1	TGTGCCAGTAGTATAGGGGCTAGCTCCTACAATGAGCAGTTCTTC	CASSIGASSYNEQFF
TRBV7-3	.	13	.	TRBJ2-3	TGTGCCAGCAGCTACGGCGGGGCAGATACGCAGTATTTT	CASSYGGADTQYF
TRBV10-2	.	17	TRBD2	TRBJ2-1	TGCGCCAGCAGTGGTACTAGCGGGAGGATATCCTACAATGAGCAGTTCTTC	CASSGTSGRISYNEQFF
TRBV28	once	14	.	TRBJ1-4	TGTGCCAGCAGCCCCGGCCTGATCTGGGAAAAACTGTTTTTT	CASSPGLIWEKLFF
TRBV18	.	14	TRBD1	TRBJ1-3	TGTGCCAGCTCACCCGAGACAGGGGGCCCCCCCATATATTTT	CASSPETGGPPIYF
TRBV27	.	17	.	TRBJ2-3	TGTGCCAGCAGTTCGGCAATCGGTCGGACTAGCACAGATACGCAGTATTTT	CASSSAIGRTSTDTQYF
TRBV6-6	.	15	.	TRBJ1-2	TGTGCCAGCAGTGCCAACAGAATCTCGGACTATGGCTACACCTTC	CASSANRISDYGYTF
TRBV5-1	.	17	TRBD2	TRBJ2-3	TGCGCCAGCAGCTCTATTAGCGGGAGGGCCCCGACAGATACGCAGTATTTT	CASSSISGRAPTDTQYF
TRBV12-5	.	17	TRBD1	TRBJ1-1	TGTGCTAGTGGTTTGCCCCGGGACAGGGGGTACTGCACTGAAGCTTTCTTT	CASGLPRDRGYCTEAFF
TRBV21-1	.	16	.	TRBJ2-7	TGTGCCAGCAGCAAAAAGCCCACCGAGACACCTTACGAGCAGTACTTC	CASSKKPTETPYEQYF